This TCR beta chain was identified during a study of Graves' ophthalmopathy and Graves' hyperthyroidism. Per the germline V gene, CDR1 is DFQATT and CDR2 is SNEGSKA (reference sequence). The CDR3 loop spans 11 amino acids. Trimming shortened V by 6 bases and J by 3 bases, and 9 bases separated the two germline ends. TCR beta CDR3 amplification used RNA transcripts. In the first round, RT-PCR was carried out with HTBI primers, and a multiplex PCR formed the second round. A single record per CDR3 protein comes from TCRdb applying MiXCR to the multiplex PCR reads. Found here are some 360,000 distinct CDR3 sequences, about 18% of them singletons; the top ten hold 2.4%. This clonotype has ten or more counts.

This receptor was identified in an adult woman with stable Graves' hyperthyroidism. Sequenced input: peripheral blood. The chain uses TRBV20-1 and TRBJ2-7; possibly TRBD2 for D (5 bases). The CDR3 loop is CSAKRNYEQYF. CDR3 DNA sequence: TGCAGTGCAAAGCGGAACTACGAGCAGTACTTC.